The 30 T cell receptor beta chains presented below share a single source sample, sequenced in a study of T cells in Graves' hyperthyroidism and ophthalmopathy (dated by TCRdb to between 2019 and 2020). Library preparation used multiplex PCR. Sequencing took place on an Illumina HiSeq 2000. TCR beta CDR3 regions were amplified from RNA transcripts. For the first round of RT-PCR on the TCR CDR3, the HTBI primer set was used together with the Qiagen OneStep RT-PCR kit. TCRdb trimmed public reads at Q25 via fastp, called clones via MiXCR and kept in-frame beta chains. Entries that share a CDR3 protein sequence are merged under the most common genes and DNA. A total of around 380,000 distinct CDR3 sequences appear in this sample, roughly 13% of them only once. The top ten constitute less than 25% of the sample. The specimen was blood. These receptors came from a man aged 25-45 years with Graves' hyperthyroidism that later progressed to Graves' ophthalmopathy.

The CDR3 sequence: CASSFRQHYEQYF. CDR3 nucleotides: TGTGCCAGCAGCTTCAGACAGCACTACGAGCAGTACTTC. The chain links TRBV5-6 to TRBJ2-7, with a weak D call TRBD1 (5 bases). The length of the CDR3 is 13 residues. Trimming took off 2 bases at V and 3 bases at J, with 9 bases between the two ends. Germline V gene sequence: CDR1 SGHDT, CDR2 YYEEEE.

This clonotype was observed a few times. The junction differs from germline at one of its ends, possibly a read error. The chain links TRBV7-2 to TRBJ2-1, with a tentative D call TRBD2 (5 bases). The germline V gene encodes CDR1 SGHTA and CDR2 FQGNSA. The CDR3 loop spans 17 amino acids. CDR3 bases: TGTGCCAGCAGCTTAGTCCTCGGGGATTCCCCCTACAATGAGCAGCTCTTC. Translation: CASSLVLGDSPYNEQLF.

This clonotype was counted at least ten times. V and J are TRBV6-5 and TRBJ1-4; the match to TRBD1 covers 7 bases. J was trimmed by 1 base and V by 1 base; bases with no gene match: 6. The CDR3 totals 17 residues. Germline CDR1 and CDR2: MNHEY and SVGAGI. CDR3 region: CASSYWSRQGTNEKLFF. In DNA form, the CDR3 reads TGTGCCAGCAGTTACTGGTCCCGACAGGGAACTAATGAAAAACTGTTTTTT.

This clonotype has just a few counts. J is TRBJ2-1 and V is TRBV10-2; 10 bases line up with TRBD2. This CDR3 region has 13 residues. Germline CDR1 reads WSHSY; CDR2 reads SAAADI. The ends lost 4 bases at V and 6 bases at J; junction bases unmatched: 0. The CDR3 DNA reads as TGCGCCAGCAGTGGGACTAGCGGCAATGAGCAGTTCTTC. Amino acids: CASSGTSGNEQFF.

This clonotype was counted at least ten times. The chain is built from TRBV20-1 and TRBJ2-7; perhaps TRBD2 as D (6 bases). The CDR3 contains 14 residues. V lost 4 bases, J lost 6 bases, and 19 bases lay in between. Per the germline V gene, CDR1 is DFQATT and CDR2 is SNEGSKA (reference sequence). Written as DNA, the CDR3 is TGCAGTGCTACGGCGGGTAGCGGTCGGTCCGAGCAGTACTTC. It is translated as CSATAGSGRSEQYF.

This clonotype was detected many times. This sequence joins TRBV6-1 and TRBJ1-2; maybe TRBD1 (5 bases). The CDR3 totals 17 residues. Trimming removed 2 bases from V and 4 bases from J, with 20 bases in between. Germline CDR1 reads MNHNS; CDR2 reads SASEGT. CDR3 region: CASSEKGSPGVFYGYTF. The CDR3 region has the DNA TGTGCCAGCAGTGAAAAGGGGTCACCTGGTGTGTTCTATGGCTACACCTTC.

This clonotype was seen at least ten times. In DNA form, the CDR3 reads TGTGCCAGCAGTTACGGCCGTCGGTACGAGCAGTACTTC. This gives the protein CASSYGRRYEQYF. This chain uses TRBV6-6 with TRBJ2-7; D unresolved. Trimming pared 2 bases from V and 4 bases from J, leaving 9 bases between. The CDR3 contains 13 residues. Germline values: CDR1 MNHNY, CDR2 SVGAGI (reference sequence).

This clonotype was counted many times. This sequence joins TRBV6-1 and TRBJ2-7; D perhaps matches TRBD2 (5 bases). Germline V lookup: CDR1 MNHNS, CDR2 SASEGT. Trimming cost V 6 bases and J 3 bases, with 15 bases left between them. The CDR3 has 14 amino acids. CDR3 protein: CASSPTDYHYEQYF. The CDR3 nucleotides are TGTGCCAGCAGCCCCACCGACTATCACTACGAGCAGTACTTC.

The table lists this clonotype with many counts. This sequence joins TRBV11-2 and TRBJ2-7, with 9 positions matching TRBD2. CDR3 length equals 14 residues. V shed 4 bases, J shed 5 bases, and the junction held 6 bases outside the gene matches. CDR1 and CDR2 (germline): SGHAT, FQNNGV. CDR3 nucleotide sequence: TGTGCCAGCAGCTCTCTGACTAGCGGCCACGAGCAGTACTTC. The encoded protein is CASSSLTSGHEQYF.

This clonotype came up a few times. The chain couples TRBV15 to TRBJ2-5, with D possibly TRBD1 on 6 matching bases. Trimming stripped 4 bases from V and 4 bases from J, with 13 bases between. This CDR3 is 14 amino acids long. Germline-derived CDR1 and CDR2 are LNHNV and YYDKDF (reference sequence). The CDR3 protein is CATSKFQGRETQYF. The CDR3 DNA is TGTGCCACCAGCAAATTTCAGGGGCGAGAGACCCAGTACTTC.

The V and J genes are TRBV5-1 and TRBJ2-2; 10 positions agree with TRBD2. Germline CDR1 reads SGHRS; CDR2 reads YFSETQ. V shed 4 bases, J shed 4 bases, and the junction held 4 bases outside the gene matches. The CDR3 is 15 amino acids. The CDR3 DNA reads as TGCGCCAGCAGCGAGCGGGGGGGCCCCACCGGGGAGCTGTTTTTT. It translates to CASSERGGPTGELFF.

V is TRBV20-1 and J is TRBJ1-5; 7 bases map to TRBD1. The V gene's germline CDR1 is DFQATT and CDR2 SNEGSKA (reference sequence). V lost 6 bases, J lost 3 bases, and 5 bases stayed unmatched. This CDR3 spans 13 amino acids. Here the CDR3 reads CSARDSINQPQHF. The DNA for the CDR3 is TGCAGTGCCCGGGACAGCATCAATCAGCCCCAGCATTTT.

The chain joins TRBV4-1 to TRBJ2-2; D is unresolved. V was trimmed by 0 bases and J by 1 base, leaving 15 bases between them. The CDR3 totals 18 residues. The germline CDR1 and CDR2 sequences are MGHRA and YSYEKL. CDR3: CASSQDSPVTRNTGELFF. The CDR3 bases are TGCGCCAGCAGCCAAGATTCTCCAGTTACGCGGAACACCGGGGAGCTGTTTTTT.

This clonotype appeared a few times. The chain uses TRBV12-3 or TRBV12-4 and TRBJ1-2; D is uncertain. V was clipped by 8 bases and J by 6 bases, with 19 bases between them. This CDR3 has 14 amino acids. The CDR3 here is CASARKWGGHGYTF. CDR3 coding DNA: TGTGCCAGCGCCCGAAAGTGGGGAGGCCATGGCTACACCTTC.

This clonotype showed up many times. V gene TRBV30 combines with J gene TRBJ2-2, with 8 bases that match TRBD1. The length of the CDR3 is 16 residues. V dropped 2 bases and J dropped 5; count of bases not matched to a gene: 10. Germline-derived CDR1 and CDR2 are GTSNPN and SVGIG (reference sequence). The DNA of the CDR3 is TGTGCCTGGAGTACTGGACAGGGAGTTTGGACCGGGGAGCTGTTTTTT. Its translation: CAWSTGQGVWTGELFF.

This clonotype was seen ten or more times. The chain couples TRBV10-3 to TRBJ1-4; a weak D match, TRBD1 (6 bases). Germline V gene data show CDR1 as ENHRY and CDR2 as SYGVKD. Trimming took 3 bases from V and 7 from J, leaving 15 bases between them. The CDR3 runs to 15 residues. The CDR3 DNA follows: TGTGCCATCAGTGAACACAGGGAAGGCGGTGAAAAACTGTTTTTT. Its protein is CAISEHREGGEKLFF.

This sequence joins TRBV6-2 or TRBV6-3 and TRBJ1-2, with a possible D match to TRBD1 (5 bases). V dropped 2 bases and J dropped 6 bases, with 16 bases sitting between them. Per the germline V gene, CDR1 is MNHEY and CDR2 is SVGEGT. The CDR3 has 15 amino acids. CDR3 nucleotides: TGTGCCAGCAGTTACAGCCTATCGGGACGAAATGGCTACACCTTC. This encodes CASSYSLSGRNGYTF.

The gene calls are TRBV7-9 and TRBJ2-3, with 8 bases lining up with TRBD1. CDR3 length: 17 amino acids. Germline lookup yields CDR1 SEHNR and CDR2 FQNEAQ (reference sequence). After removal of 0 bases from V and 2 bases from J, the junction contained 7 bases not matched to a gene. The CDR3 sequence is CASSLASGTGFTDTQYF. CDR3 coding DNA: TGTGCCAGCAGCTTAGCGTCAGGGACAGGATTCACAGATACGCAGTATTTT.

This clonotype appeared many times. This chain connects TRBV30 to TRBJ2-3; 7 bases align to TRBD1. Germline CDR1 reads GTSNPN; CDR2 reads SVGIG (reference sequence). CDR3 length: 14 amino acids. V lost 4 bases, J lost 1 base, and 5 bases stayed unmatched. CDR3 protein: CAWTPGQRTDTQYF. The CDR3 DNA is TGTGCCTGGACCCCGGGACAGCGCACAGATACGCAGTATTTT.

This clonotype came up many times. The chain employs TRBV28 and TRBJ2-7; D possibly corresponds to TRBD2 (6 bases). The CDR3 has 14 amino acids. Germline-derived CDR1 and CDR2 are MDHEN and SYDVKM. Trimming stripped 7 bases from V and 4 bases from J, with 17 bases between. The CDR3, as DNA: TGTGCCAGCAAACGACTAGAGGGCCTATACGAGCAGTACTTC. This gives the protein CASKRLEGLYEQYF.

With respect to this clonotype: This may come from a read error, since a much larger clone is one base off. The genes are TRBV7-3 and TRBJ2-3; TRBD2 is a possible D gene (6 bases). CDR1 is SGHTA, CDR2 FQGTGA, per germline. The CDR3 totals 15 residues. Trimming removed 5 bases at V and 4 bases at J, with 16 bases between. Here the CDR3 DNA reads TGTGCCAGCAGCCCGCGGGACTCCGTTCCAGATACGCAGTATTTT. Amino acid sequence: CASSPRDSVPDTQYF.

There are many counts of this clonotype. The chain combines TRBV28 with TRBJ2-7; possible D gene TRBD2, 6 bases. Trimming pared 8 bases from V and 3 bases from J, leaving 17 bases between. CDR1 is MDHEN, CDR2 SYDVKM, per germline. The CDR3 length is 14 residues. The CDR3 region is CASSFRERNYEQYF. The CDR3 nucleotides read TGTGCCAGCTCCTTTCGGGAGAGAAACTACGAGCAGTACTTC.

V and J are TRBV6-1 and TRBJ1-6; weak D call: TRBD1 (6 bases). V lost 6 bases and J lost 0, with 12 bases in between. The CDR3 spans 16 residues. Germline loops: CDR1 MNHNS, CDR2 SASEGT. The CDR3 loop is CASRPPTGSYNSPLHF. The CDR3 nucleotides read TGTGCCAGCAGACCCCCGACAGGCTCCTATAATTCACCCCTCCACTTT.

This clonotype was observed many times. The CDR3, as DNA: TGTGCCAGCAGCCCCGTTTTGGGGTTCGCCTACGAGCAGTACTTC. This sequence encodes CASSPVLGFAYEQYF. This sequence joins TRBV7-2 and TRBJ2-7; no clear D gene. Per germline, CDR1 SGHTA and CDR2 FQGNSA. CDR3 length equals 15 residues. Trimming pared 5 bases from V and 2 bases from J, leaving 16 bases between.

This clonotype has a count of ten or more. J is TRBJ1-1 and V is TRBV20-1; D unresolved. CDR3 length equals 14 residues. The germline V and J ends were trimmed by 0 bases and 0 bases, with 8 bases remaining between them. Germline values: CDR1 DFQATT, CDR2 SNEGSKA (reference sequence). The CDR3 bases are TGCAGTGCTAGAGATCCAGGTGTGAACACTGAAGCTTTCTTT. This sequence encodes CSARDPGVNTEAFF.

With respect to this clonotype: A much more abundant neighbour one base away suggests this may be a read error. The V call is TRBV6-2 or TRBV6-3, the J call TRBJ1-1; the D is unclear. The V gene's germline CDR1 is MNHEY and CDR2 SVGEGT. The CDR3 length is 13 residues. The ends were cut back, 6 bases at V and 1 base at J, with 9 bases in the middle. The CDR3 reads CASRTSKNTEAFF. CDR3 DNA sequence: TGTGCCAGCAGGACGAGCAAGAACACTGAAGCTTTCTTT.

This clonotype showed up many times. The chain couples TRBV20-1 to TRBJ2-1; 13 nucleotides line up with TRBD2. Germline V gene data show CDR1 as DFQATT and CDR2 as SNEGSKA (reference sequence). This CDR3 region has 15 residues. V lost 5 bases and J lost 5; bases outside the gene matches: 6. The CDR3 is CSADTGTSGNNEQFF. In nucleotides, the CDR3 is TGCAGTGCTGATACTGGGACTAGCGGGAACAATGAGCAGTTCTTC.

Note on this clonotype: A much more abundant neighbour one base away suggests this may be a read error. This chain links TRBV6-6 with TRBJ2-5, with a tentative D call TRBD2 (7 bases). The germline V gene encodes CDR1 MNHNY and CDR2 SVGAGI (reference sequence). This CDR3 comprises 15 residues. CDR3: CASSYSRGPGETQCF. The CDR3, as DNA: TGTGCCAGCAGTTACTCGCGGGGGCCGGGGGAGACCCAGTGCTTC.

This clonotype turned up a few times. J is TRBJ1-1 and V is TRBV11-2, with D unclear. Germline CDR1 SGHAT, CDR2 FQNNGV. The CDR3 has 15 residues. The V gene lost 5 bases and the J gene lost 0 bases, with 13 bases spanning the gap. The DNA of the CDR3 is TGTGCCAGCAGCGGGGAAAGACCGTTGAACACTGAAGCTTTCTTT. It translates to CASSGERPLNTEAFF.

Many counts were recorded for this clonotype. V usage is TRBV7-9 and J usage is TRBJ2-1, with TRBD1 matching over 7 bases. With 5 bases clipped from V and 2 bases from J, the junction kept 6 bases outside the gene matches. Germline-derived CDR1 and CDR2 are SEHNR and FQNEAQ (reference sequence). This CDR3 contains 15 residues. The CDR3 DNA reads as TGTGCCAGCAGCATACCGGGACAGCCCTACAATGAGCAGTTCTTC. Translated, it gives CASSIPGQPYNEQFF. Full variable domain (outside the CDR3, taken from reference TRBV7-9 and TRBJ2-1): DTGVSQNPRHKITKRGQNVTFRCDPISEHNRLYWYRQTLGQGPEFLTYFQNEAQLEKSRLLSDRFSAERPKGSFSTLEIQRTEQGDSAMYLCASSIPGQPYNEQFFGPGTRLTVL.